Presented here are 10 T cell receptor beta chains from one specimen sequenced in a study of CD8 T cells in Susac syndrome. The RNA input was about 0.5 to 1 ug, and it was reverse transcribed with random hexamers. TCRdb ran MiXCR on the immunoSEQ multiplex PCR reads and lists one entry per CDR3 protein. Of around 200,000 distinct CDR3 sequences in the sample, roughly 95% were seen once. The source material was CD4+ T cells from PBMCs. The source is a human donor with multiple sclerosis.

CDR3 bases: TGTGCCAGCGGGGTAGCGTGGGGGAATAATTCACCCCTCCACTTT. Protein sequence: CASGVAWGNNSPLHF. The chain recombines TRBV6-5 with TRBJ1-6, with a possible D match to TRBD1 (5 bases). Trimming stripped 8 bases from V and 5 bases from J, with 16 bases between. The CDR3 is made up of 15 amino acids. Germline values: CDR1 MNHEY, CDR2 SVGAGI.

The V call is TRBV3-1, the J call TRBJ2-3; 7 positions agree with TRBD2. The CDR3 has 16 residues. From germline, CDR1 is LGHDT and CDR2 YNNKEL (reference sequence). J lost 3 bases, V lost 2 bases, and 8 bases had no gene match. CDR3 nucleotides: TGTGCCAGCAGCCAAAGGAGTCCGCGGGGGACAGATACGCAGTATTTT. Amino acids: CASSQRSPRGTDTQYF.

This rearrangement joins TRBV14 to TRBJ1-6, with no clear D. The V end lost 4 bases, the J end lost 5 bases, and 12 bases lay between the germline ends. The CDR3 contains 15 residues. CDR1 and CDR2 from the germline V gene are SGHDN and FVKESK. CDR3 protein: CASSLTMADNSPLHF. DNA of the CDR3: TGTGCCAGCAGCCTGACCATGGCAGATAATTCACCCCTCCACTTT.

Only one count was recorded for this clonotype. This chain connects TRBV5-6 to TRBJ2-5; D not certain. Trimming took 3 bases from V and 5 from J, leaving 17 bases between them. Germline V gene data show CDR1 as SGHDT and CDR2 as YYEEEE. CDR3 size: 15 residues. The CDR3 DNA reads TGTGCCAGCAGCTCCCCCGGGTTAGTCGTGGAGACCCAGTACTTC. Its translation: CASSSPGLVVETQYF.

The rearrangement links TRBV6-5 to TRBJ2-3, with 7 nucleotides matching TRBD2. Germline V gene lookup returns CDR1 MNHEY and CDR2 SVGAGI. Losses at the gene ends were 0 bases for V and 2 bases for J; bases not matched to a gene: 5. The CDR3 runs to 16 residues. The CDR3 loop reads CASSYSSGANTDTQYF. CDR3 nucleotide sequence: TGTGCCAGCAGTTACTCGAGCGGGGCCAACACAGATACGCAGTATTTT.

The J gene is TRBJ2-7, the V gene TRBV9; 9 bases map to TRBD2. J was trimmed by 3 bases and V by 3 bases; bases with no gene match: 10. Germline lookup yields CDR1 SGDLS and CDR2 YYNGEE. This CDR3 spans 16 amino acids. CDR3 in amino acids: CASSARGSGGLYEQYF. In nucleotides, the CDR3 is TGTGCCAGCAGCGCCCGGGGGAGCGGGGGGCTCTACGAGCAGTACTTC.

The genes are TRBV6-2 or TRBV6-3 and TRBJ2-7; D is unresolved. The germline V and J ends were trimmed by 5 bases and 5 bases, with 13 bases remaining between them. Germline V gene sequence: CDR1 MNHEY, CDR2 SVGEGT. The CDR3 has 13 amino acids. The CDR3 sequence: CASSQQYPHEQYF. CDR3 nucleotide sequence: TGTGCCAGCAGTCAGCAGTATCCGCACGAGCAGTACTTC.

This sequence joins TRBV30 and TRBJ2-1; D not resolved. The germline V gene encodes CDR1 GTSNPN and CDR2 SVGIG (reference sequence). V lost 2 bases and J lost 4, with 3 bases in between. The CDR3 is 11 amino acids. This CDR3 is CAWSRYNEQFF. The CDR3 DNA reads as TGTGCCTGGAGTAGGTACAATGAGCAGTTCTTC.

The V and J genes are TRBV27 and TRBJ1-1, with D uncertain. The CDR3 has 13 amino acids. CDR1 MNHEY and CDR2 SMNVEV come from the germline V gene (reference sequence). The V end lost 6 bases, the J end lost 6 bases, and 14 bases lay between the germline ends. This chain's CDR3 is CASSPGKAAEAFF. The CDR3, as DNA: TGTGCCAGCAGCCCTGGGAAGGCGGCTGAAGCTTTCTTT.

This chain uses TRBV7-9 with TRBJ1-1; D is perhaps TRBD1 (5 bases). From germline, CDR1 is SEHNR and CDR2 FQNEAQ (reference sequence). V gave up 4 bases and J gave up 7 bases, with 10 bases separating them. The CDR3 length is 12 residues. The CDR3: CASSWGRIEAFF. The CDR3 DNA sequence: TGTGCCAGCAGCTGGGGGAGGATTGAAGCTTTCTTT.